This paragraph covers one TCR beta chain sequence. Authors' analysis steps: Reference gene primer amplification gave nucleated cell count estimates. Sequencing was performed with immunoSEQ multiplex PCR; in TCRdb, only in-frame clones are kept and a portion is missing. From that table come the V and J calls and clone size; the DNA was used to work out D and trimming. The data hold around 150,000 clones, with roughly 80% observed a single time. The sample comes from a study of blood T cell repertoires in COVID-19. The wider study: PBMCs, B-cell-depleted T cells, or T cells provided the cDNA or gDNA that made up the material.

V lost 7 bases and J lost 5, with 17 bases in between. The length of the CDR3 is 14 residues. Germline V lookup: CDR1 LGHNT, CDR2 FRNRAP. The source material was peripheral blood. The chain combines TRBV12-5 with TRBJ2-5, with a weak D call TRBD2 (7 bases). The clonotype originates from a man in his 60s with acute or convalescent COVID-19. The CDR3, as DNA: TGTGCTAGTGTCCCCCCGGGGGGCCCGGAGACCCAGTACTTC. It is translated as CASVPPGGPETQYF. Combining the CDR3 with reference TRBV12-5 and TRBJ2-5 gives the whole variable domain DARVTQTPRHKVTEMGQEVTMRCQPILGHNTVFWYRQTMMQGLELLAYFRNRAPLDDSGMPKDRFSAEMPDATLATLKIQPSEPRDSAVYFCASVPPGGPETQYFGPGTRLLVL.